The 28 T cell receptor beta chains presented below share a single source sample, sequenced in a study of neurological immune-mediated disorders. TCRdb analysed the 5' RACE reads with MiXCR anew, one entry per CDR3 protein. The sample lists about 74,000 distinct CDR3 sequences; roughly 5% were seen once. The specimen was PBMCs. All receptors come from a man between 18 and 29 years old with multiple sclerosis.

At least ten counts were recorded for this clonotype. The chain carries TRBV29-1 and TRBJ2-3, with D possibly being TRBD2 (5 bases). With 6 bases removed from V and 6 bases from J, the gap between germline ends came to 16 bases. CDR3 length equals 13 residues. The germline V gene has CDR1 SQVTM and CDR2 ANQGSEA. The DNA for the CDR3 is TGCAGCGTGGAAATCGAGACTACGGATACGCAGTATTTT. Translation gives CSVEIETTDTQYF.

This clonotype was counted at least ten times. This chain links TRBV20-1 with TRBJ2-4; TRBD2 aligns across 12 bases. The germline gives CDR1 DFQATT, CDR2 SNEGSKA (reference sequence). The CDR3 sequence is 18 residues long. The J segment lost 3 bases and the V segment lost 3 bases, leaving 12 bases of the junction unmatched. CDR3 bases: TGCAGTGCTAGTCTGTCTAGCGGGAGGGCCTATGGCAAAAACATTCAGTACTTC. Amino acid sequence: CSASLSSGRAYGKNIQYF.

CDR3 region: CASSQTPGEQFF. The CDR3, as DNA: TGTGCCAGCAGCCAAACCCCTGGGGAGCAGTTCTTC. The chain links TRBV6-5 to TRBJ2-1; D ambiguous. The germline V and J ends were trimmed by 6 bases and 10 bases, with 13 bases remaining between them. The CDR3 is 12 amino acids. Germline V CDR1 and CDR2: MNHEY, SVGAGI.

This clonotype has a count of ten or more. The V and J genes are TRBV20-1 and TRBJ1-5; 9 bases align to TRBD1. Germline V gives CDR1 DFQATT, CDR2 SNEGSKA (reference sequence). V lost 3 bases, J lost 2 bases, and 17 bases stayed unmatched. The CDR3 contains 19 residues. The CDR3 nucleotides are TGCAGTGCTAGTCTAGGCGTAACAGGGGGCTGGGTGGGCAATCAGCCCCAGCATTTT. Translating it yields CSASLGVTGGWVGNQPQHF.

This clonotype showed up many times. V gene TRBV11-2 combines with J gene TRBJ2-1; D may be TRBD2 (6 bases). The CDR3 runs 15 residues. Germline V lookup: CDR1 SGHAT, CDR2 FQNNGV. Trimming removed 0 bases from V and 7 bases from J, with 13 bases in between. The CDR3 DNA is TGTGCCAGCAGCTTAGATCTACGAGGAGGGAATGAGCAGTTCTTC. This gives the protein CASSLDLRGGNEQFF.

Points on this clonotype: A much larger clone differs by one base, so this may be a read error. V gene TRBV10-3 combines with J gene TRBJ2-3; D not certain. CDR3 length equals 13 residues. V lost 3 bases to trimming and J lost 2 bases, with 6 bases between them. The germline V gene has CDR1 ENHRY and CDR2 SYGVKD. CDR3 nucleotide sequence: TGTGCCATCAGTGATGGGATCACAGATACGCAGTATTTT. Translation: CAISDGITDTQYF.

This clonotype was seen ten or more times. The chain has TRBV7-3 and TRBJ2-3; 10 bases are shared with TRBD1. The CDR3 extends over 16 amino acids. The germline gives CDR1 SGHTA, CDR2 FQGTGA. The ends lost 2 bases at V and 4 bases at J; junction bases unmatched: 6. CDR3 nucleotides: TGTGCCAGCAGCTTATCGCCGACAGGGGGCGCAGATACGCAGTATTTT. Its translation: CASSLSPTGGADTQYF.

This clonotype was counted at least ten times. The chain recombines TRBV7-6 with TRBJ2-3, with D possibly called TRBD1 or TRBD2 (5 bases each). The V end lost 2 bases, the J end lost 6 bases, and 12 bases lay between the germline ends. The V gene's germline CDR1 is SGHVS and CDR2 FNYEAQ. The CDR3 sequence is 14 residues long. CDR3 amino acids: CASSLSGALDTQYF. The CDR3 DNA follows: TGTGCCAGCAGCTTATCCGGGGCTCTGGATACGCAGTATTTT.

This clonotype occurred many times. The chain links TRBV9 to TRBJ1-1; a possible D gene is TRBD1 (5 bases). Germline V CDR1 and CDR2: SGDLS, YYNGEE. CDR3 length: 15 residues. Trimming took 0 bases from V and 0 from J, leaving 9 bases between them. The DNA for the CDR3 is TGTGCCAGCAGCGTAGAGGCAGGGATGAACACTGAAGCTTTCTTT. Amino acids: CASSVEAGMNTEAFF. Full variable domain (outside the CDR3, taken from reference TRBV9 and TRBJ1-1): DSGVTQTPKHLITATGQRVTLRCSPRSGDLSVYWYQQSLDQGLQFLIQYYNGEERAKGNILERFSAQQFPDLHSELNLSSLELGDSALYFCASSVEAGMNTEAFFGQGTRLTVV.

This clonotype occurred many times. The V and J genes are TRBV28 and TRBJ2-7; TRBD2 aligns across 12 bases. The V gene's germline CDR1 is MDHEN and CDR2 SYDVKM. This CDR3 has 14 residues. The V segment lost 6 bases and the J segment 4 bases; nucleotides outside the gene matches: 4. CDR3 region: CASRASGGVYEQYF. As DNA, the CDR3 is TGTGCCAGCAGGGCTAGCGGGGGGGTTTACGAGCAGTACTTC.

This clonotype was detected many times. The rearrangement links TRBV12-3 or TRBV12-4 to TRBJ2-2; D gene ambiguous. The V and J ends lost 3 bases and 6 bases respectively, with 8 bases between them. This CDR3 contains 13 residues. This CDR3 is CASSLRLSGELFF. CDR3 DNA: TGTGCCAGCAGTTTGCGGTTATCCGGGGAGCTGTTTTTT.

Regarding this clonotype: This may be a read error: a much more frequent sequence differs by one nucleotide. This chain uses TRBV7-2 with TRBJ1-1; 7 positions match TRBD1. Germline CDR1 and CDR2: SGHTA and FQGNSA. V gave up 3 bases and J gave up 7 bases; unmatched junction bases: 8. The CDR3 covers 14 residues. CDR3 loop: CASSLGKGAVEAFF. The CDR3 coding sequence is TGTGCCAGCAGCTTGGGGAAGGGGGCGGTTGAAGCTTTCTTT.

This clonotype was counted many times. The chain has TRBV20-1 and TRBJ1-4; TRBD1 matches 7 bases. The CDR3 has 13 amino acids. Germline V gene lookup returns CDR1 DFQATT and CDR2 SNEGSKA (reference sequence). V was pared by 6 bases and J by 4 bases, with 5 bases of the junction left unmatched. The CDR3 DNA reads TGCAGTGCAAAATACAGGGGTAATGAAAAACTGTTTTTT. This sequence encodes CSAKYRGNEKLFF.

This clonotype was seen many times. Relative to the germline gene, one junction end is altered; a read error may explain this. The CDR3 reads CATRQGTQPQNF. For the CDR3, the DNA is TGTGCCACGCGACAGGGGACTCAGCCCCAGAATTTT. The V and J genes are TRBV6-5 and TRBJ1-5, with 8 bases that match TRBD1. This CDR3 has 12 amino acids. Looked up from germline, CDR1 is MNHEY and CDR2 is SVGAGI.

This clonotype was seen at least ten times. The V gene is TRBV7-9, the J gene TRBJ2-3; D is unresolved. This CDR3 comprises 16 residues. Germline values: CDR1 SEHNR, CDR2 FQNEAQ (reference sequence). V lost 0 bases and J lost 3, with 13 bases in between. CDR3 residues: CASSLAIRLRTDTQYF. The CDR3 DNA is TGTGCCAGCAGCTTAGCGATCAGGCTTAGGACAGATACGCAGTATTTT.

This clonotype was detected many times. The chain employs TRBV20-1 and TRBJ1-5; D remains unclear. Germline V gene data show CDR1 as DFQATT and CDR2 as SNEGSKA (reference sequence). V was clipped by 0 bases and J by 7 bases, with 7 bases between them. The CDR3 spans 12 residues. CDR3 loop: CSARESEQPQHF. CDR3 DNA sequence: TGCAGTGCTAGAGAGTCCGAGCAGCCCCAGCATTTT.

With regard to this clonotype: The junction does not match germline at one end; this may be a read error. This rearrangement joins TRBV18 to TRBJ1-5; tentatively, D is TRBD1 (6 bases). This CDR3 is 17 amino acids long. Germline assignment: CDR1 KGHSH and CDR2 LQKENI. The CDR3 loop reads CASSPPAGAGSNQPQNF. CDR3 coding DNA: TGTGCCAGCTCACCACCGGCAGGGGCAGGGAGCAATCAGCCCCAGAATTTT.

A few counts support this clonotype. Possible read error: a much larger clone is one base away. The J gene is TRBJ2-7, the V gene TRBV10-2; no clear D. Germline CDR1 and CDR2: WSHSY and SAAADI. The CDR3 totals 15 residues. V lost 6 bases, J lost 4 bases, and 19 bases lay in between. CDR3 nucleotides: TGCGCCAGCAGGGAGAAGGTGGGAAAGGGTTACGAGCAGTACTTC. Translating it yields CASREKVGKGYEQYF.

This clonotype was seen a few times. Germline and junction disagree at one end, which may indicate a read error. The rearrangement uses TRBV28 and TRBJ1-5; possible D gene TRBD1, 6 bases. Germline CDR1 reads MDHEN; CDR2 reads SYDVKM. This CDR3 spans 17 amino acids. For the CDR3, the DNA is TGTGCCAGCAGCCTTGTCGCAGGGGATTATAGCAATCAGCCCCAGAATTTT. Its translation: CASSLVAGDYSNQPQNF.

The chain recombines TRBV10-3 with TRBJ1-1, with D perhaps matching TRBD1 (6 bases). CDR1 and CDR2 (germline): ENHRY, SYGVKD. The germline V and J ends were trimmed by 8 bases and 1 base, with 20 bases remaining between them. This CDR3 has 16 amino acids. The CDR3 coding sequence is TGTGCCATCCCTCTGGTTTTTGGACAGCGGAACACTGAAGCTTTCTTT. It specifies CAIPLVFGQRNTEAFF.

This clonotype was found a few times. The germline gene is not matched at one end of the junction; a read error may be the cause. The J gene is TRBJ1-6, the V gene TRBV12-3 or TRBV12-4; unclear D gene. This CDR3 spans 14 amino acids. CDR3 protein: CASSWGGSGSPLNF. CDR3 nucleotides: TGTGCCAGCAGTTGGGGTGGGTCGGGTTCACCCCTCAACTTT.

In its sample, this clonotype was seen many times. The genes are TRBV5-6 and TRBJ2-2; perhaps TRBD2 as D (5 bases). The CDR3 runs 17 residues. With 4 bases removed from V and 3 bases from J, the gap between germline ends came to 19 bases. From germline, CDR1 is SGHDT and CDR2 YYEEEE. The CDR3 sequence: CASSQSPGLAHTGELFF. The CDR3 nucleotides are TGTGCCAGCAGCCAATCCCCCGGGCTAGCTCACACCGGGGAGCTGTTTTTT.

This clonotype occurred many times. An end of the junction does not agree with germline; a read error may underlie this. The J gene is TRBJ1-6, the V gene TRBV20-1; TRBD1 agrees at 10 bases. The CDR3 extends over 12 amino acids. The germline V gene has CDR1 DFQATT and CDR2 SNEGSKA (reference sequence). CDR3 bases: TGCAGTGCCCGGGACAGGGGTTCACCCCTCAACTTT. Encoded protein: CSARDRGSPLNF.

The sample holds a few counts of this clonotype. A much larger clonotype is one base distant, so this may be a read error. The CDR3 reads CASSPGKGNYGYTF. CDR3 sequence (DNA): TGTGCCAGCAGCCCGGGAAAGGGGAACTATGGCTACACCTTC. The rearrangement joins TRBV7-2 to TRBJ1-2, with D possibly matching TRBD1 (5 bases). CDR1 and CDR2 from the germline V gene are SGHTA and FQGNSA. CDR3 size: 14 residues. Trimming cost V 5 bases and J 2 bases, with 12 bases left between them.

There are many counts of this clonotype. The chain couples TRBV15 to TRBJ2-2; D is ambiguous. This CDR3 has 14 amino acids. Germline V gene lookup returns CDR1 LNHNV and CDR2 YYDKDF (reference sequence). Deletions cut 6 bases from V and 0 bases from J, with 8 bases between. DNA of the CDR3: TGTGCCACCAGGGCAGACCCGAACACCGGGGAGCTGTTTTTT. It codes for CATRADPNTGELFF.

In its sample, this clonotype was seen many times. The chain employs TRBV20-1 and TRBJ2-2; D not certain. Germline V gene data show CDR1 as DFQATT and CDR2 as SNEGSKA (reference sequence). There are 13 residues in the CDR3. V dropped 2 bases and J dropped 1 base, with 5 bases sitting between them. The CDR3 DNA follows: TGCAGTGCTAGAAAGAAGAACACCGGGGAGCTGTTTTTT. Protein: CSARKKNTGELFF.

Turning to this clonotype: This may be a read error, as it is one base from a much larger clone. V and J are TRBV29-1 and TRBJ2-3; TRBD2 matches 7 bases. The germline V gene encodes CDR1 SQVTM and CDR2 ANQGSEA. V was clipped by 7 bases and J by 3 bases; unmatched bases: 10. The CDR3 is made up of 14 amino acids. CDR3 protein: CSALPGGTTDTQYF. For the CDR3, the DNA is TGCAGCGCCCTACCCGGGGGGACGACAGATACGCAGTATTTT.

This clonotype showed up many times. The chain links TRBV12-5 to TRBJ1-5, with D unresolved. CDR3 length equals 15 residues. Trimming stripped 0 bases from V and 9 bases from J, with 15 bases between. CDR1 and CDR2 (germline): LGHNT, FRNRAP. The CDR3 sequence is CASGLVRAGKGPQHF. The CDR3 nucleotides read TGTGCTAGTGGTTTGGTACGGGCGGGCAAAGGGCCCCAGCATTTT. The full variable domain, its missing parts supplied by reference TRBV12-5 and TRBJ1-5, is DARVTQTPRHKVTEMGQEVTMRCQPILGHNTVFWYRQTMMQGLELLAYFRNRAPLDDSGMPKDRFSAEMPDATLATLKIQPSEPRDSAVYFCASGLVRAGKGPQHFGDGTRLSIL.